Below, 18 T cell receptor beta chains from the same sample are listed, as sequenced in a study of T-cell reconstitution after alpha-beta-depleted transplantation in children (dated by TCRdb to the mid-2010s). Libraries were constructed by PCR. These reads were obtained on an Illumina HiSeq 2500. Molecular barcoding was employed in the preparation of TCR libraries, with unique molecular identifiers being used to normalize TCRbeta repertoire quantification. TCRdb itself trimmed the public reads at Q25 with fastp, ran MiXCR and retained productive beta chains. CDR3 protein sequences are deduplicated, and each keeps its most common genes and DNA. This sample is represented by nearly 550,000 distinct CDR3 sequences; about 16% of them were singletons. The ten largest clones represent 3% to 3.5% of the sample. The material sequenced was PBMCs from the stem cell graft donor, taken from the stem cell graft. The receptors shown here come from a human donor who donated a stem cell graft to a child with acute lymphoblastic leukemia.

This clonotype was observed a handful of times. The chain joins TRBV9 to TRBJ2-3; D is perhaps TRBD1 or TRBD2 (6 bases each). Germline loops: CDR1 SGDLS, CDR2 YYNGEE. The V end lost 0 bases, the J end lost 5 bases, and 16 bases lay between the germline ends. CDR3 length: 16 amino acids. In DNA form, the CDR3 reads TGTGCCAGCAGCGTAGGGGATACGGGGGCTGGAGATACGCAGTATTTT. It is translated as CASSVGDTGAGDTQYF.

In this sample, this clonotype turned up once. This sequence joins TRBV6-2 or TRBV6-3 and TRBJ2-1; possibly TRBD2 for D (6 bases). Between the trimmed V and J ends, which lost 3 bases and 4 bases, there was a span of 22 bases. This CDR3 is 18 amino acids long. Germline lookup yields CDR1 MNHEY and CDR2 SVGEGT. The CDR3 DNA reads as TGTGCCAGCAGTTATCTCCACCGACTAGTGGGATATTACAATGAGCAGTTCTTC. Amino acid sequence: CASSYLHRLVGYYNEQFF.

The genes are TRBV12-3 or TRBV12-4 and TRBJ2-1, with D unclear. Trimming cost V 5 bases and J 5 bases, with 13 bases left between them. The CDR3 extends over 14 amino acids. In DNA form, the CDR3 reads TGTGCCAGCAGTCCTGCCGACGGTAACAATGAGCAGTTCTTC. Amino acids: CASSPADGNNEQFF.

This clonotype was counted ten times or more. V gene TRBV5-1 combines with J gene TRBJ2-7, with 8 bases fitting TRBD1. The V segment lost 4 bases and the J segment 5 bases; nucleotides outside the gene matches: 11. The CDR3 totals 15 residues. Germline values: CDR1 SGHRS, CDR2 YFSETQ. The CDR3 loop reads CASSPEQGEKDEQYF. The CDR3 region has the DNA TGCGCCAGCAGCCCGGAACAGGGGGAGAAGGACGAGCAGTACTTC.

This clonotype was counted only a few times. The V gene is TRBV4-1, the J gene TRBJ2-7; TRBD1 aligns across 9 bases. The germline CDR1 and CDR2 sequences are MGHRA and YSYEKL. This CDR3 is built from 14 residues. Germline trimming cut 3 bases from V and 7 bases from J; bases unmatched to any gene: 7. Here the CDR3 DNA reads TGCGCCAGCAGCCACATGGGACAGGGAAGGGAGCAGTACTTC. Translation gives CASSHMGQGREQYF.

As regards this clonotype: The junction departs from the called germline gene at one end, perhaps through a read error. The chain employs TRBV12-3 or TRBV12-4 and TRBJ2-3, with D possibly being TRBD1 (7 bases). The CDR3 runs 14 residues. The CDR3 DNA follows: TGTGCCATCAAGAGGGGGGCCGGGACAGATACCCAGTATTTT. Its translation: CAIKRGAGTDTQYF.

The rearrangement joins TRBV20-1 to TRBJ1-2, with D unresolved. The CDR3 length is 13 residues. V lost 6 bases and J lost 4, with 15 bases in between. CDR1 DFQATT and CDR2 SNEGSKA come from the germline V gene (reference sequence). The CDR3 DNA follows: TGCAGTGCGGAAGCTCGGAGAACCTATGGCTACACCTTC. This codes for CSAEARRTYGYTF.

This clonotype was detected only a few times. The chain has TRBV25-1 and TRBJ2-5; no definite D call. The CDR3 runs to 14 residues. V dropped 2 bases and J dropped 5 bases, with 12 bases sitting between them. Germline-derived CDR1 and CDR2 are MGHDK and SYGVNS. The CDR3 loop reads CASSETDRWETQYF. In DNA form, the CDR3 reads TGTGCCAGCAGTGAAACTGACCGGTGGGAGACCCAGTACTTC.

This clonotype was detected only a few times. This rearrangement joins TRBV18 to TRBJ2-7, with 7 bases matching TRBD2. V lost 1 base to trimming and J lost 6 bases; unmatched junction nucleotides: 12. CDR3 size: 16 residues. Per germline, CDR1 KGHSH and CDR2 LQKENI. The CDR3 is CASSPRAGGSVGEQYF. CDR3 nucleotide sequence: TGTGCCAGCTCACCACGAGCGGGCGGGAGTGTGGGCGAGCAGTACTTC.

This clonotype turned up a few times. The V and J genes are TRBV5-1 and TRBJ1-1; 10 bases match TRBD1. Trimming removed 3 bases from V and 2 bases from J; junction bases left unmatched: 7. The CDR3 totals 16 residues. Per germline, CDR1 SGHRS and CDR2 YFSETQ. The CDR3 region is CASSSQRTGGNTEAFF. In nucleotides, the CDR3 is TGCGCCAGCAGCTCCCAAAGGACAGGGGGAAACACTGAAGCTTTCTTT.

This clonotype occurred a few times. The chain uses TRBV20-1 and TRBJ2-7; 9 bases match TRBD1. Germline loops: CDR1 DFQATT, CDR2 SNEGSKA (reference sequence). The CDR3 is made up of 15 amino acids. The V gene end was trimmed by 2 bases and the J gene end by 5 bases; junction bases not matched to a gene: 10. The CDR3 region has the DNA TGCAGTGCTAGACCGTCGGGGACAGGGTTCCACGAGCAGTACTTC. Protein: CSARPSGTGFHEQYF.

This CDR3 is CASSQDMKEAFF. DNA for the CDR3: TGCGCCAGCAGCCAAGATATGAAGGAAGCTTTCTTT. The chain recombines TRBV4-1 with TRBJ1-1; D not certain. The CDR3 covers 12 residues. Trimming stripped 0 bases from V and 8 bases from J, with 7 bases between. Germline CDR1 reads MGHRA; CDR2 reads YSYEKL.

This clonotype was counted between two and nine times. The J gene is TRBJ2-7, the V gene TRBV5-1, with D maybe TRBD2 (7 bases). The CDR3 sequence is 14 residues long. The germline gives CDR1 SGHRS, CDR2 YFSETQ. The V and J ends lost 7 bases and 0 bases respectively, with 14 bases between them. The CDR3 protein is CASANGGASYEQYF. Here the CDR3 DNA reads TGCGCCAGCGCCAATGGGGGGGCCTCCTACGAGCAGTACTTC.

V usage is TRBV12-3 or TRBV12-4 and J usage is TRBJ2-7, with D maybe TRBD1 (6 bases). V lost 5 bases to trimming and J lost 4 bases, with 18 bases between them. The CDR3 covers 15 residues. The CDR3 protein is CASSPYTGSGYEQYF. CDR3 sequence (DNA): TGTGCCAGCAGTCCATACACAGGGAGTGGGTACGAGCAGTACTTC.

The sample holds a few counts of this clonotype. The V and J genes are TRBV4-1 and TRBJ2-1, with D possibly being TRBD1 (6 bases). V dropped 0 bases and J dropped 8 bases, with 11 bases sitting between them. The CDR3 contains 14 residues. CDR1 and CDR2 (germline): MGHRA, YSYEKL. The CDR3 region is CASSQEPPGDEQFF. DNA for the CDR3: TGCGCCAGCAGCCAAGAGCCCCCAGGGGATGAGCAGTTCTTC.

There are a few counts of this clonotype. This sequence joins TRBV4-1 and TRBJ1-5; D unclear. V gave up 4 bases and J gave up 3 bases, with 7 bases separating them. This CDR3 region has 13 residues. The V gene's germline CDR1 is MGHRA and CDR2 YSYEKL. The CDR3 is CASSRSYNQPQHF. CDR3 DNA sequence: TGCGCCAGCAGCCGCTCATACAATCAGCCCCAGCATTTT.

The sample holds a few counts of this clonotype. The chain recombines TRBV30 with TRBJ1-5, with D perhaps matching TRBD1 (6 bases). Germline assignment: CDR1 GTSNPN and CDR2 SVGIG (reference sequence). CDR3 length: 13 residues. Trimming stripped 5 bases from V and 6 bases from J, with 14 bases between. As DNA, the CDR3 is TGTGCCTGGGCCGGGACAACCTTTCAGCCCCAGCATTTT. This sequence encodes CAWAGTTFQPQHF.

CDR3: CSVGTGGMNIQYF. Here the CDR3 DNA reads TGCAGCGTGGGGACAGGGGGGATGAACATTCAGTACTTC. The chain combines TRBV29-1 with TRBJ2-4; 11 positions agree with TRBD1. The germline V gene encodes CDR1 SQVTM and CDR2 ANQGSEA. With 6 bases clipped from V and 7 bases from J, the junction kept 5 bases outside the gene matches. There are 13 residues in the CDR3.